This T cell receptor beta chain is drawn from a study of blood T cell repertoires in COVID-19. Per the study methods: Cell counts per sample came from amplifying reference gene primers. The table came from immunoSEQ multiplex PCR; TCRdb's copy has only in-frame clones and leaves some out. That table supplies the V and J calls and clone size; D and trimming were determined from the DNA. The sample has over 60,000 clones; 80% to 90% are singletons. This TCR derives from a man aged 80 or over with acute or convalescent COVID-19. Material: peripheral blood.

The chain's CDR3 is CASNKNTEAFF. The CDR3 DNA is TGTGCCAGTAACAAGAACACTGAAGCTTTCTTT. The chain joins TRBV19 to TRBJ1-1; D is unclear. V shed 7 bases and J shed 1 base, with 4 bases lying between them. The CDR3 loop spans 11 amino acids. CDR1 is LNHDA, CDR2 SQIVND, per germline (reference sequence).